The table lists the clone carrying this T cell receptor beta chain with a count of one. What it recognizes is unknown. As for time point: baseline, week 1 (first vaccination visit). Treatment described: pre-vaccination baseline after standard-of-care therapy. Those who donated had recent WHO grade 3 or 4 IDH1-mutant, ATRX-lost astrocytomas. Germline trimming cut 2 bases from V and 12 bases from J; bases unmatched to any gene: 7. The CDR3 has 12 residues. Germline loops: CDR1 SEHNR, CDR2 FQNEAQ (reference sequence). These data belong to a study of a mutant IDH1 vaccine in newly diagnosed glioma. About the research overall: Treated patients, about 62% male and roughly 40% female, averaged roughly 43 years of age. Antecedent treatment encompassed radiotherapy, temozolomide, or their combination; the majority received both.

Using immunoSEQ multiplex PCR, the repertoire was profiled, and TCRdb retains in-frame clones only, with some absent. The sample has roughly 84,000 clones, over 75% seen once; the top ten hold nearly 5.5%. General study results and limits: Top-clonotype changes in peripheral T cells seemed unrelated to pseudoprogression.

The sample in question was PBMCs, obtained from a glioma patient treated with radiotherapy, temozolomide or both. J is TRBJ2-7 and V is TRBV7-9; 7 bases agree with TRBD1. The clonotype was recovered from a man aged 40-55 years with glioma. Some clones in this sample may be carry-over from other donors' samples. Here the CDR3 DNA reads TGTGCCAGCAGCTTAAACACAGGGGTACGGTACTTC. The encoded protein is CASSLNTGVRYF.